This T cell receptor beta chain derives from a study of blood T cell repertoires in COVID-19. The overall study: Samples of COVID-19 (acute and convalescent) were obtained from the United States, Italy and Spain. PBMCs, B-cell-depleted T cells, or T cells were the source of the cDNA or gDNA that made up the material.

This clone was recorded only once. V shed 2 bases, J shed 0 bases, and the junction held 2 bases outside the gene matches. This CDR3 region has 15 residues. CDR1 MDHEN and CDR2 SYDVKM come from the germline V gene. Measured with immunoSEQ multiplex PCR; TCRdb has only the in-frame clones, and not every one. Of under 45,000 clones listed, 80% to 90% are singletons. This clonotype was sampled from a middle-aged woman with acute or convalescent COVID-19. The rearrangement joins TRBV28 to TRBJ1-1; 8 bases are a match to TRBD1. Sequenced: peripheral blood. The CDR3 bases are TGTGCCAGCAGTTTAGGGGACAGGCTGAACACTGAAGCTTTCTTT. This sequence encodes CASSLGDRLNTEAFF.